Only a few counts were recorded for the clone carrying this T cell receptor beta chain. Its target is not known. TCRdb analysed the reads with MiXCR anew, one entry per CDR3 protein. The sample includes about 78,000 distinct CDR3 sequences, about 40% of them seen just once. The data originate from a study of T cell repertoires in cytomegalovirus infection. In the study overall: The authors relied on CMV epitopes, both recently identified HLA-C-restricted and well-studied HLA-B-restricted.

This material consisted of CD8+ T cells from cultured PBMCs, taken from culture after CMV antigen stimulation. This sequence was found in a human donor in good health (CMV status not recorded). Some clones in this sample may be carry-over from other donors' samples.

The CDR3 region is CASSETSGGHNEQFF. CDR3 in DNA: TGTGCCAGCAGTGAAACTAGCGGGGGACACAATGAGCAGTTCTTC. The V gene is TRBV6-1, the J gene TRBJ2-1, with 11 bases matching TRBD2. V shed 2 bases and J 5 bases; nucleotides not matched to a gene: 2. Germline CDR1 reads MNHNS; CDR2 reads SASEGT. This CDR3 has 15 amino acids.